This record looks at one T cell receptor beta chain sequence and its context. Method: immunoSEQ multiplex PCR; TCRdb's copy keeps in-frame clones and lacks some. The table lists approximately 31,000 clones, less than 95% of them singletons. These data come from a study of T cell changes during pregnancy in multiple sclerosis. The CDR3 extends over 17 amino acids. Deletions cut 1 base from V and 4 bases from J, with 20 bases between. Germline CDR1 is SGHNT and CDR2 is YYREEE (reference sequence). The source was CD8+ T cells from peripheral blood mononuclear cells, collected in the second trimester of pregnancy. The TCR comes from a female donor with multiple sclerosis, enrolled in a pregnancy study. The gene calls are TRBV5-4 and TRBJ1-1; D gene unclear. The CDR3 spells CASSLRTVSLGGTEAFF. CDR3 DNA: TGTGCCAGCAGCTTGAGGACGGTATCTTTAGGAGGCACTGAAGCTTTCTTT.